This T cell receptor (beta chain) was found in a study of long-term antiretroviral therapy in people with HIV. Run at survey level, the immunoSEQ assay was version v3.0. The repertoire was sequenced with immunoSEQ multiplex PCR; TCRdb's copy has only in-frame clones and lacks some. The sample shows 25,000 to 30,000 clones, roughly 84% of them seen only once. In germline, CDR1 is MNHNY, CDR2 SVGAGI (reference sequence). V gave up 5 bases and J gave up 6 bases; unmatched junction bases: 3. The CDR3 runs 13 residues. The chain employs TRBV6-6 and TRBJ1-4, with TRBD1 identical over 7 bases. Sequences were derived from unsorted PBMCs, sampled 0.4 years after starting antiretroviral therapy. The source of this sequence is a young man with HIV. CDR3 amino acids: CASSTGTDEKLFF. The CDR3 nucleotides are TGTGCCAGCAGTACCGGGACAGATGAAAAACTGTTTTTT.